This TCR beta chain was obtained from a study of control samples from healthy donors and cancer patients. Profiling relied on immunoSEQ multiplex PCR, and the TCRdb table lists in-frame clones only, not all of them. The data hold around 130,000 clones, with around 93% observed a single time. CDR1 and CDR2 (germline): LGHNT, FRNRAP. This CDR3 has 12 amino acids. V gave up 1 base and J gave up 3 bases, with 4 bases separating them. J is TRBJ2-7 and V is TRBV12-5; D gene uncertain. The specimen was blood. The TCR was taken from a man aged 18 to 30 in good health. The CDR3 loop reads CASGLDIYEQYF. The DNA of the CDR3 is TGTGCTAGTGGTTTGGACATCTACGAGCAGTACTTC.